Each of the 21 T cell receptor beta chains below was sequenced from the same sample in a study of cytomegalovirus exposure and HLA in healthy donors. The PCR employed 60 Vbeta primers together with 13 Jbeta primers. The method was immunoSEQ multiplex PCR; TCRdb's version includes in-frame clones alone and lacks a portion of them. The table records roughly 180,000 clones, roughly 79% of them present only once. Sample: PBMCs. Receptors were obtained from a man aged 25-45 years in good health and CMV-seronegative.

This chain uses TRBV7-9 with TRBJ1-5, with 10 bases fitting TRBD1. The V gene's germline CDR1 is SEHNR and CDR2 FQNEAQ (reference sequence). Trimming cost V 5 bases and J 2 bases; bases outside gene matches: 15. This CDR3 has 19 residues. The CDR3, as DNA: TGTGCCAGCAGCCCCACGTCGGGACAGGGGTCTAGCGGCAATCAGCCCCAGCATTTT. Translating it yields CASSPTSGQGSSGNQPQHF. The whole variable domain, filled in from reference TRBV7-9 and TRBJ1-5, reads DTGVSQNPRHKITKRGQNVTFRCDPISEHNRLYWYRQTLGQGPEFLTYFQNEAQLEKSRLLSDRFSAERPKGSFSTLEIQRTEQGDSAMYLCASSPTSGQGSSGNQPQHFGDGTRLSIL.

Comments on this clone: This same CDR3 is encoded by further DNA sequences in the sample. V gene TRBV28 combines with J gene TRBJ2-7; TRBD2 matches at 7 bases. V dropped 1 base and J dropped 1; count of bases not matched to a gene: 1. Germline loops: CDR1 MDHEN, CDR2 SYDVKM. The CDR3 loop spans 14 amino acids. The CDR3 nucleotides read TGTGCCAGCAGTTTATCGGGGGGTTCCTACGAGCAGTACTTC. Translated: CASSLSGGSYEQYF.

The chain combines TRBV5-6 with TRBJ2-5, with D maybe TRBD1 (6 bases). V was shortened by 4 bases and J by 5 bases, with 15 bases between the two germline ends. This CDR3 is built from 14 residues. Germline CDR1 and CDR2: SGHDT and YYEEEE. This CDR3 reads CASSDSVTGETQYF. Here the CDR3 DNA reads TGTGCCAGCAGCGACAGCGTCACAGGGGAGACCCAGTACTTC.

The rearrangement uses TRBV6-7 and TRBJ2-6; D gene unclear. TRBV6-7 belongs to the ORF category, with a function that is uncertain. CDR3 size: 16 residues. V lost 2 bases, J lost 4 bases, and 12 bases lay in between. In DNA form, the CDR3 reads TGTGCCAGCAGTTACGAGGCCAACTCAGGGGCCAACGTCCTGACTTTC. It codes for CASSYEANSGANVLTF.

The chain combines TRBV28 with TRBJ1-5; 7 bases agree with TRBD1. The V and J ends lost 8 bases and 0 bases, in that order; junction bases with no gene match: 10. Germline assignment: CDR1 MDHEN and CDR2 SYDVKM. The CDR3 has 16 amino acids. CDR3 nucleotide sequence: TGTGCCAGCTGGACAGGTCCCCTATATAGCAATCAGCCCCAGCATTTT. It encodes CASWTGPLYSNQPQHF.

V and J are TRBV19 and TRBJ2-7; D remains unclear. The CDR3 covers 14 residues. The V gene's germline CDR1 is LNHDA and CDR2 SQIVND (reference sequence). The V gene lost 5 bases and the J gene lost 6 bases, with 17 bases spanning the gap. CDR3: CASSASAQIPEQYF. CDR3 nucleotide sequence: TGTGCCAGTAGTGCATCCGCACAGATCCCCGAGCAGTACTTC.

V and J are TRBV9 and TRBJ1-5; D is perhaps TRBD1 (6 bases). There are 15 residues in the CDR3. Trimming left V 2 bases short and J 0 bases short, with 9 bases between. Germline CDR1 and CDR2: SGDLS and YYNGEE. CDR3 in DNA: TGTGCCAGCAGCGTCGACAGGCATAGCAATCAGCCCCAGCATTTT. The encoded protein is CASSVDRHSNQPQHF.

The J gene is TRBJ2-5, the V gene TRBV19; 10 nucleotides line up with TRBD1. The J segment lost 3 bases and the V segment lost 5 bases, leaving 3 bases of the junction unmatched. The CDR3 has 14 amino acids. Germline V gives CDR1 LNHDA, CDR2 SQIVND (reference sequence). CDR3 protein: CASSRDRGKETQYF. CDR3 nucleotide sequence: TGTGCCAGTAGTCGGGACAGGGGAAAAGAGACCCAGTACTTC.

This clone showed up just a few times. The CDR3 region has the DNA TGTGCCAGCAGCTTAATGACAGGGGGTAACTATGGCTACACCTTC. It translates to CASSLMTGGNYGYTF. V and J are TRBV7-3 and TRBJ1-2; 9 bases align to TRBD1. Germline CDR1 and CDR2: SGHTA and FQGTGA. This CDR3 has 15 amino acids. Unmatched junction bases numbered 1, after V lost 1 base and J lost 1 base.

A word on this clone: Other DNA sequences within the sample encode an identical CDR3. This sequence joins TRBV6-5 and TRBJ2-5; D ambiguous. V gave up 6 bases and J gave up 0 bases, with 5 bases separating them. Germline values: CDR1 MNHEY, CDR2 SVGAGI. The CDR3 loop spans 12 amino acids. CDR3 sequence reads: CASSRYQETQYF. The DNA of the CDR3 is TGTGCCAGCAGCCGGTACCAAGAGACCCAGTACTTC.

The chain combines TRBV30 with TRBJ2-5; D might be TRBD2 (5 bases). The CDR3 is made up of 12 amino acids. Looked up from germline, CDR1 is GTSNPN and CDR2 is SVGIG (reference sequence). Trimming shortened V by 5 bases and J by 4 bases, and 11 bases separated the two germline ends. CDR3 region: CAWSASRETQYF. In DNA, the CDR3 is TGTGCCTGGTCGGCTAGCAGAGAGACCCAGTACTTC.

This chain uses TRBV5-1 with TRBJ1-4; a possible D gene is TRBD1 (5 bases). The CDR3 sequence is 15 residues long. Looked up from germline, CDR1 is SGHRS and CDR2 is YFSETQ. V was pared by 5 bases and J by 8 bases, with 19 bases between. The CDR3 here is CASRNGGGGTEKLFF. In nucleotides, the CDR3 is TGCGCCAGCAGAAATGGTGGGGGGGGGACCGAAAAACTGTTTTTT.

V and J are TRBV28 and TRBJ2-7, with D possibly being TRBD2 (5 bases). The germline CDR1 and CDR2 sequences are MDHEN and SYDVKM. V was shortened by 7 bases and J by 1 base, with 11 bases between the two germline ends. CDR3 length equals 13 residues. In DNA, the CDR3 is TGTGCCAGCAAACCCCCGGGATCCTACGAGCAGTACTTC. This encodes CASKPPGSYEQYF.

This chain joins TRBV19 and TRBJ2-7; 8 nucleotides line up with TRBD1. Germline-derived CDR1 and CDR2 are LNHDA and SQIVND (reference sequence). J lost 5 bases, V lost 10 bases, and 13 bases had no gene match. This CDR3 is 14 amino acids long. This CDR3 reads CATARTGPRHEQYF. CDR3 coding DNA: TGTGCCACCGCCCGGACAGGGCCCCGGCACGAGCAGTACTTC.

The chain carries TRBV5-8 and TRBJ2-2; tentatively, D is TRBD1 (6 bases). This CDR3 spans 15 amino acids. CDR1 and CDR2 from the germline V gene are SGHTS and YDEGEE. The V end lost 6 bases, the J end lost 6 bases, and 18 bases lay between the germline ends. The CDR3 here is CASTPPGVVSGELFF. In DNA, the CDR3 is TGTGCCAGCACCCCCCCAGGGGTGGTTTCCGGGGAGCTGTTTTTT.

The genes are TRBV4-1 and TRBJ2-7, with 12 positions matching TRBD1. The CDR3 covers 15 residues. V shed 3 bases, J shed 5 bases, and the junction held 5 bases outside the gene matches. Germline CDR1 and CDR2: MGHRA and YSYEKL. CDR3 coding DNA: TGCGCCAGCAGCCACCGGGACAGGGGGCTAGACGAGCAGTACTTC. Its protein is CASSHRDRGLDEQYF.

This chain joins TRBV6-5 and TRBJ1-4; weak D call: TRBD1 (5 bases). The CDR3 has 14 amino acids. Germline loops: CDR1 MNHEY, CDR2 SVGAGI. Trimming removed 2 bases from V and 4 bases from J, with 8 bases in between. The CDR3 region is CASSYRQGNEKLFF. The DNA for the CDR3 is TGTGCCAGCAGTTACAGGCAGGGTAATGAAAAACTGTTTTTT.

This clone came up a few times. The genes are TRBV5-6 and TRBJ1-5; D is perhaps TRBD1 (5 bases). The V end was cut by 4 bases, the J end by 0 bases, with 8 bases between. The length of the CDR3 is 14 residues. Germline CDR1 is SGHDT and CDR2 is YYEEEE. In DNA form, the CDR3 reads TGTGCCAGCAGCCACGGGGGTAGCAATCAGCCCCAGCATTTT. This translates into CASSHGGSNQPQHF.

This chain links TRBV18 with TRBJ1-5; 9 bases fit TRBD1. Germline lookup yields CDR1 KGHSH and CDR2 LQKENI. The CDR3 length is 16 residues. V lost 2 bases and J lost 5; bases outside the gene matches: 7. The CDR3 loop reads CASSPTGTGIDQPQHF. Here the CDR3 DNA reads TGTGCCAGCTCACCAACCGGGACAGGGATTGATCAGCCCCAGCATTTT.

As regards this clone: The germline gene is not matched at one end of the junction; a read error may be the cause. The chain carries TRBV7-2 and TRBJ2-7, with 10 bases matching TRBD2. Germline CDR1 is SGHTA and CDR2 is FQGNSA. This CDR3 contains 13 residues. CDR3 DNA sequence: TGTGCCAGCAGCCTAGCGGGAGCGCGGGAGCAGTACTTC. This translates into CASSLAGAREQYF.

The chain is built from TRBV28 and TRBJ1-2; 10 bases are shared with TRBD1. The V and J ends lost 6 bases and 6 bases, in that order; junction bases with no gene match: 13. CDR3 length: 16 residues. Germline V gene sequence: CDR1 MDHEN, CDR2 SYDVKM. The CDR3 reads CASRERLGQGFNGYTF. The CDR3 region has the DNA TGTGCCAGCAGGGAAAGGCTGGGACAGGGGTTTAATGGCTACACCTTC.